This is a list of T cell receptor beta chains from one sample in a study of blood T cells in healthy people across ages. TCRdb re-called the 5' RACE reads with MiXCR, one entry per CDR3 protein. The table includes about 1.5 million distinct CDR3 sequences, 42% detected once. Sequencing was carried out using blood. These TCRs come from a young woman in good health. Each CDR3 is given with its conserved first and last residue.

j_gene: TRBJ2-7
v_gene: TRBV4-1
len: 14
CDR3aa: CASSHTTGNYEQYF

j_gene: TRBJ1-1
v_gene: TRBV3-1
len: 13
CDR3aa: CASSQEGITEAFF

j_gene: -
v_gene: TRBV20-1
len: 14
CDR3aa: CSARVSGIYNEQYF

j_gene: TRBJ1-2
v_gene: TRBV7-9
len: 14
CDR3aa: CASSLDSTYYGYTF

j_gene: TRBJ2-1
v_gene: TRBV7-9
len: 20
CDR3aa: CASSLPTSLEGRRSYNEQFF

j_gene: TRBJ1-2
v_gene: TRBV4-3
len: 13
CDR3aa: CASSQAQNYGYTF

j_gene: TRBJ1-6
v_gene: TRBV12-3/TRBV12-4
len: 17
CDR3aa: CASSPRQGALDNSPLHF

j_gene: TRBJ2-1
v_gene: TRBV28
len: 14
CDR3aa: CASSSSGRLVEQFF

j_gene: TRBJ2-7
v_gene: TRBV20-1
len: 12
CDR3aa: CSARGPVYEQYF

j_gene: TRBJ1-6
v_gene: TRBV30
len: 13
CDR3aa: CAWSGSGRSPLHF

j_gene: TRBJ2-5
v_gene: TRBV5-1
len: 17
CDR3aa: CASSSGSGASIRETQYF

j_gene: TRBJ2-4
v_gene: TRBV5-5
len: 13
CDR3aa: CASSLGLSNIQYF

j_gene: TRBJ2-1
v_gene: TRBV5-4
len: 15
CDR3aa: CASSFTSGRKETQFF

j_gene: TRBJ2-6
v_gene: TRBV29-1
len: 13
CDR3aa: CSVRDSGANVLTF

j_gene: TRBJ2-7
v_gene: TRBV12-3/TRBV12-4
len: 15
CDR3aa: CASSRTFRGAYEQYF

j_gene: TRBJ2-4
v_gene: TRBV20-1
len: 11
CDR3aa: CSARGAGRPYF

j_gene: TRBJ2-3
v_gene: TRBV12-3/TRBV12-4
len: 15
CDR3aa: CASSLVTLGVDTQYF

j_gene: TRBJ1-1
v_gene: TRBV7-2
len: 14
CDR3aa: CASTIDRLNTKAFF

j_gene: TRBJ1-4
v_gene: TRBV10-3
len: 13
CDR3aa: CALSPVTDEKLFF

j_gene: TRBJ2-1
v_gene: TRBV6-2/TRBV6-3
len: 17
CDR3aa: CASSSPFQGLPHNEQFF

j_gene: TRBJ2-2
v_gene: TRBV5-6
len: 15
CDR3aa: CASSLYGLNTGELFF

j_gene: TRBJ1-1
v_gene: TRBV3-1
len: 15
CDR3aa: CASSHNRGLLFEAFF

j_gene: TRBJ2-1
v_gene: TRBV5-8
len: 15
CDR3aa: CASSLRGMNYNEQFF

j_gene: TRBJ2-1
v_gene: TRBV27
len: 13
CDR3aa: CASSHSSPYEQFF

j_gene: TRBJ2-7
v_gene: TRBV7-9
len: 16
CDR3aa: CASSARPGQATYEQYF

j_gene: TRBJ2-1
v_gene: TRBV9
len: 13
CDR3aa: CASSVIPYNEQFF

j_gene: TRBJ1-2
v_gene: TRBV7-9
len: 16
CDR3aa: CASSLLGQATNYGYTF

j_gene: TRBJ2-7
v_gene: TRBV20-1
len: 12
CDR3aa: CSGRFGGVEQYF

j_gene: TRBJ2-3
v_gene: TRBV5-1
len: 15
CDR3aa: CASRFSVRRTDTQYF

j_gene: TRBJ2-1
v_gene: TRBV4-1
len: 14
CDR3aa: CASSRSLQYNEQFF

j_gene: TRBJ2-6
v_gene: TRBV28
len: 20
CDR3aa: CASSTHLSGTGASGANVLTF

j_gene: TRBJ2-2
v_gene: TRBV7-9
len: 11
CDR3aa: CASSVDRGLFF

j_gene: TRBJ2-1
v_gene: TRBV12-3/TRBV12-4
len: 18
CDR3aa: CASSFLFSGGSSYNEQFF

j_gene: TRBJ2-5
v_gene: TRBV10-3
len: 15
CDR3aa: CAISEPWARQETQYF

j_gene: TRBJ1-2
v_gene: TRBV7-2
len: 14
CDR3aa: CASSLGPQIYGYTF

j_gene: TRBJ2-7
v_gene: TRBV3-1
len: 17
CDR3aa: CASSQVWRRGRGYEQYF

j_gene: TRBJ1-1
v_gene: TRBV20-1
len: 12
CDR3aa: CSATRPNTEAFF

j_gene: TRBJ1-2
v_gene: TRBV6-2/TRBV6-3
len: 13
CDR3aa: CASSPTTVYGYTF

j_gene: TRBJ1-2
v_gene: TRBV28
len: 12
CDR3aa: CASGRGGYGYTF

j_gene: TRBJ2-5
v_gene: TRBV9
len: 14
CDR3aa: CASSVDSGYNEQYF

j_gene: TRBJ1-5
v_gene: TRBV30
len: 14
CDR3aa: CAWSLGGGNQPQHF

j_gene: TRBJ2-4
v_gene: TRBV27
len: 14
CDR3aa: CAAGTYLAKNIQYF

j_gene: TRBJ1-1
v_gene: TRBV30
len: 14
CDR3aa: CAYQPGIARTEAFF

j_gene: TRBJ2-1
v_gene: TRBV12-3/TRBV12-4
len: 12
CDR3aa: CASSLRGRGQFF

j_gene: TRBJ1-1
v_gene: TRBV5-1
len: 13
CDR3aa: CASSLSRWAEAFF

j_gene: TRBJ2-1
v_gene: TRBV28
len: 17
CDR3aa: CASSLWASGHSYNEQFF

j_gene: TRBJ2-3
v_gene: TRBV10-3
len: 17
CDR3aa: CAISESLSGSGTDTQYF

j_gene: TRBJ2-1
v_gene: TRBV29-1
len: 15
CDR3aa: CSVSGLAGALNEQFF

j_gene: TRBJ2-2
v_gene: TRBV12-3/TRBV12-4
len: 14
CDR3aa: CASRLEPAGGELFF

j_gene: TRBJ1-2
v_gene: TRBV4-1
len: 15
CDR3aa: CASSQPCVGNYGYTF

j_gene: -
v_gene: TRBV7-9
len: 14
CDR3aa: CASSLTGADNEQYF

j_gene: TRBJ2-1
v_gene: TRBV12-3/TRBV12-4
len: 18
CDR3aa: CAGSSPPGQGLLGNEQFF

j_gene: TRBJ1-5
v_gene: TRBV6-2/TRBV6-3
len: 12
CDR3aa: CASSYHPQPQHF

j_gene: TRBJ2-7
v_gene: TRBV6-1
len: 16
CDR3aa: CASSEGTGTTGDEQYF

j_gene: TRBJ1-2
v_gene: TRBV28
len: 14
CDR3aa: CATIPFSSPEGYTF

j_gene: TRBJ2-7
v_gene: TRBV4-1
len: 15
CDR3aa: CASSPGERISYEQYF

j_gene: TRBJ1-6
v_gene: TRBV4-3
len: 14
CDR3aa: CASSQDSYNSPLHF